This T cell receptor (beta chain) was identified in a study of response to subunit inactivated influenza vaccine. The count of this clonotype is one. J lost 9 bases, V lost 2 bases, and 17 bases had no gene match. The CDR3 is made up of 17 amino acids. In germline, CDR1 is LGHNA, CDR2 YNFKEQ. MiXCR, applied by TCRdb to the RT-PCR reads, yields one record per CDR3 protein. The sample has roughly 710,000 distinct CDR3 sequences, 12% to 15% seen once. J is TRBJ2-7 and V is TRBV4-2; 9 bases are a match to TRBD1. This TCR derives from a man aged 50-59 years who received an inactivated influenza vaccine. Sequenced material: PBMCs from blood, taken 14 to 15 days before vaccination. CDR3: CASSQYLTPDRGQVQYF. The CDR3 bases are TGTGCCAGCAGCCAATACCTAACCCCGGACAGGGGCCAGGTGCAGTACTTC.